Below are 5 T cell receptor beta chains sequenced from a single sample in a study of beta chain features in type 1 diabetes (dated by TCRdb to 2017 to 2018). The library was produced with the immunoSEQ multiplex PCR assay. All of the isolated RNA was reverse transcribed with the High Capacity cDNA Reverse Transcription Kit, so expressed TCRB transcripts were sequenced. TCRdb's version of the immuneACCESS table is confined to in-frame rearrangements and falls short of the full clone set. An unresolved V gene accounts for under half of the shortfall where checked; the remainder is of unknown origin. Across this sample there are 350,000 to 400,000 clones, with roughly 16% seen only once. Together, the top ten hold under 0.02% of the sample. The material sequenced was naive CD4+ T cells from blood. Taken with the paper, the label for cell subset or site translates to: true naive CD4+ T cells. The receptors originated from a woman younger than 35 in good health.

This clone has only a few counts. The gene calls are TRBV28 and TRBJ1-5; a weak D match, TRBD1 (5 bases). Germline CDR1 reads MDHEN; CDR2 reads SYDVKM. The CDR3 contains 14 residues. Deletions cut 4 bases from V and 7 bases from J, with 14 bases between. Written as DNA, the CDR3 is TGTGCCAGCAGTTATGCGGGGGTAGTACAGCCCCAGCATTTT. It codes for CASSYAGVVQPQHF. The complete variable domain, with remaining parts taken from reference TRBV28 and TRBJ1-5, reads DVKVTQSSRYLVKRTGEKVFLECVQDMDHENMFWYRQDPGLGLRLIYFSYDVKMKEKGDIPEGYSVSREKKERFSLILESASTNQTSMYLCASSYAGVVQPQHFGDGTRLSIL.

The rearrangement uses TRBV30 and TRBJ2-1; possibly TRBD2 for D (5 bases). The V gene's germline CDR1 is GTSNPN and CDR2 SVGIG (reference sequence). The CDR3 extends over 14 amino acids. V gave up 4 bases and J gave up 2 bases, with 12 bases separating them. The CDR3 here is CAWNPAATYNEQFF. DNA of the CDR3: TGTGCCTGGAACCCAGCGGCTACCTACAATGAGCAGTTCTTC.

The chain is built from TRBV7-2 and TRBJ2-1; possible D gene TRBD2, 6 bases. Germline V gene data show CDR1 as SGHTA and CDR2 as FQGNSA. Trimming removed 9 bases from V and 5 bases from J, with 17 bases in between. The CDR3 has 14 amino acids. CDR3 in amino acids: CASSRPGVHNEQFF. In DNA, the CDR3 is TGTGCCAGTTCCCGACCGGGGGTCCACAATGAGCAGTTCTTC.

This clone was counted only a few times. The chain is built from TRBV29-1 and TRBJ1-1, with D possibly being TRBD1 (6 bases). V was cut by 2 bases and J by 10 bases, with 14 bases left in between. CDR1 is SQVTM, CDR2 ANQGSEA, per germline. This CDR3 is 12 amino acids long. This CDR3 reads CSVEPIRGGAFF. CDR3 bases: TGCAGCGTTGAACCTATCCGAGGGGGAGCTTTCTTT.

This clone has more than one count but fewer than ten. In nucleotides, the CDR3 is TGTGCCAGCAGTGTCGCTAGGCGCACCGGGGAGCTGTTTTTT. Its translation: CASSVARRTGELFF. J is TRBJ2-2 and V is TRBV6-1; D gene unclear. The CDR3 consists of 14 residues. Germline lookup yields CDR1 MNHNS and CDR2 SASEGT. The V end lost 4 bases, the J end lost 4 bases, and 10 bases lay between the germline ends.